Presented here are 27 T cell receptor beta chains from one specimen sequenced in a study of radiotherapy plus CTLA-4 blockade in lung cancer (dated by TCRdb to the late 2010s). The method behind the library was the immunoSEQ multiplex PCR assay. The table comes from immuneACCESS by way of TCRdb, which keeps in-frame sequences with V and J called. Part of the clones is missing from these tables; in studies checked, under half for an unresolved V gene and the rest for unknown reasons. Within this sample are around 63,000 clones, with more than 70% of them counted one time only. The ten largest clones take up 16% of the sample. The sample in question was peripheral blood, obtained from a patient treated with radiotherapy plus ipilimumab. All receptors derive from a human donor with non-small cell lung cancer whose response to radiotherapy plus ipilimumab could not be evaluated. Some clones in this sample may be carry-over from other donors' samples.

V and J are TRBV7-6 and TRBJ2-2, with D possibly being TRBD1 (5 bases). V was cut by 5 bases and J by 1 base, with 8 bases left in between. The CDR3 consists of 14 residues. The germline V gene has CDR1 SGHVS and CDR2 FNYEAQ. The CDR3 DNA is TGTGCCAGCAGCCAGACAGAGAACACCGGGGAGCTGTTTTTT. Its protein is CASSQTENTGELFF.

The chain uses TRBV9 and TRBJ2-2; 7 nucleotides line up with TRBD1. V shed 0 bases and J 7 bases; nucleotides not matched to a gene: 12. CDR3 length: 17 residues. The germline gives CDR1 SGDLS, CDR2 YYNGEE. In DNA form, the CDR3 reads TGTGCCAGCAGCGTAGTTGGGAGACAGGGAAGTGGCGGGGAGCTGTTTTTT. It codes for CASSVVGRQGSGGELFF.

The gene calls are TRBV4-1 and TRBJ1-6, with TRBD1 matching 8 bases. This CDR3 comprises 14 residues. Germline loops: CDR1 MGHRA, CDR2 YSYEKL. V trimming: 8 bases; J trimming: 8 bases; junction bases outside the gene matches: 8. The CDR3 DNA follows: TGCGCCAGCGACAGGGGCTCGTTGGATTCACCCCTCCACTTT. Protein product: CASDRGSLDSPLHF.

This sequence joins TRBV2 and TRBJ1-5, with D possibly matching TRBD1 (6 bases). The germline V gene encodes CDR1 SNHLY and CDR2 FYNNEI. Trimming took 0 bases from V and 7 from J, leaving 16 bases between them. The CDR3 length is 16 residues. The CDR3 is CASSEANRVSGQPQHF. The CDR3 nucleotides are TGTGCCAGCAGTGAAGCGAACAGGGTCTCAGGCCAGCCCCAGCATTTT.

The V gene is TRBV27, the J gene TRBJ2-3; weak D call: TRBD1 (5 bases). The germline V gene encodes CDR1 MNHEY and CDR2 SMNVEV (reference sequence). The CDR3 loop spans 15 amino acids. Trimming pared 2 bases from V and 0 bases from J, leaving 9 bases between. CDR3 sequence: CASSLADISTDTQYF. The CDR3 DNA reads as TGTGCCAGCAGTTTAGCGGACATCAGCACAGATACGCAGTATTTT.

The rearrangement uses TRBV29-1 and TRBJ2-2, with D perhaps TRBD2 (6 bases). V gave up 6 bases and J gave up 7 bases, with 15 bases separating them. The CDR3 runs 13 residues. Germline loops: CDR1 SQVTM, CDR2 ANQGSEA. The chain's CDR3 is CSVPEGRNGELFF. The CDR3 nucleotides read TGCAGCGTCCCGGAGGGGCGAAACGGGGAGCTGTTTTTT.

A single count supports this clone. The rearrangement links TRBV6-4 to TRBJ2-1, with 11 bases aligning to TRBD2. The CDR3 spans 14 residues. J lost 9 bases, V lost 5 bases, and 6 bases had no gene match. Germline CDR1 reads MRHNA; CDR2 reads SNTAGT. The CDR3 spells CASSLSGGAGEQFF. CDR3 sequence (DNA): TGTGCCAGCAGTCTTAGCGGGGGGGCCGGTGAGCAGTTCTTC.

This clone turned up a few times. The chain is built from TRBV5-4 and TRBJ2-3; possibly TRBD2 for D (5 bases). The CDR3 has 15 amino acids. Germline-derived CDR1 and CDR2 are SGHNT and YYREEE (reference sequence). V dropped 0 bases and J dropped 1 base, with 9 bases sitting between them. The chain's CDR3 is CASSLGGGRTDTQYF. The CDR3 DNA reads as TGTGCCAGCAGCTTGGGTGGCGGGCGCACAGATACGCAGTATTTT.

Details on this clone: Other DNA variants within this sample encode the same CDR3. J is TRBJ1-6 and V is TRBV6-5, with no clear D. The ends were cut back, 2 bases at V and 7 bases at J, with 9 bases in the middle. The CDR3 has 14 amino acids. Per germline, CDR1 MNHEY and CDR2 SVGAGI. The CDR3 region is CASSYRQGNSPLHF. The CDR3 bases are TGTGCCAGCAGTTACCGACAAGGCAATTCACCCCTCCACTTT.

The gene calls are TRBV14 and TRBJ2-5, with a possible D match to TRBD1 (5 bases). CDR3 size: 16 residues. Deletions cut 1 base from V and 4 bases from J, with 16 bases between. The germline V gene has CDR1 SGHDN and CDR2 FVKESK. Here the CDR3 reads CASSQGTQADTETQYF. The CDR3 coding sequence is TGTGCCAGCAGCCAAGGGACACAGGCAGACACAGAGACCCAGTACTTC.

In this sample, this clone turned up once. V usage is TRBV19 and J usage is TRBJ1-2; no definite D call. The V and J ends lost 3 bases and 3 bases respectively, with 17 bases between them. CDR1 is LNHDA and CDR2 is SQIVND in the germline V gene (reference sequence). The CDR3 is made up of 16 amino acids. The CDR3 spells CASSMGSLRADYGYTF. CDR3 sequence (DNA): TGTGCCAGTAGTATGGGGAGTCTCCGCGCTGACTATGGCTACACCTTC.

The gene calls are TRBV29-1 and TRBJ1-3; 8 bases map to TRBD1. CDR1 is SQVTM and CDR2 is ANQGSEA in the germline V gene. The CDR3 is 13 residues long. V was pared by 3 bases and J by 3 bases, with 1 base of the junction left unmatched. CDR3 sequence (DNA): TGCAGCGTTGACAGGGGGCTTGGAAACACCATATATTTT. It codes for CSVDRGLGNTIYF.

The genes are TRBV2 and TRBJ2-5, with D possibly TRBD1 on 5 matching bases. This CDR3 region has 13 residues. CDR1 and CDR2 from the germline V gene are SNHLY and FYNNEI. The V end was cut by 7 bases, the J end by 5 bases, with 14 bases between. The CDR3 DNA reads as TGTGCCAGCAACCCTCAGGGTGGGGAGACCCAGTACTTC. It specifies CASNPQGGETQYF.

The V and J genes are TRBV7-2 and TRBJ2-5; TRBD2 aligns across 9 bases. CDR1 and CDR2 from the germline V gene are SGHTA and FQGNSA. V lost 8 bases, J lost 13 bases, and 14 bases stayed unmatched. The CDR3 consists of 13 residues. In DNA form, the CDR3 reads TGTGCCAGCGGTAGGATACCCCCGGGACTAGCGTACTTC. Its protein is CASGRIPPGLAYF.

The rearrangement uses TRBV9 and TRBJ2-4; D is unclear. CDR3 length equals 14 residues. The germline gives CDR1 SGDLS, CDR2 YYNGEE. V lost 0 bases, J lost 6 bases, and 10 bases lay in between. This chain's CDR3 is CASSVERSGNIQYF. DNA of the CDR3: TGTGCCAGCAGCGTAGAAAGGTCGGGAAACATTCAGTACTTC.

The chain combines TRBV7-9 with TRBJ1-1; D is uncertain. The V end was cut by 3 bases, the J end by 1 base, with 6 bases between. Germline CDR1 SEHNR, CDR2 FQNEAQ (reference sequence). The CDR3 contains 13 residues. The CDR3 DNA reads TGTGCCAGCAGCTTGGGCGCGAACACTGAAGCTTTCTTT. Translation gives CASSLGANTEAFF.

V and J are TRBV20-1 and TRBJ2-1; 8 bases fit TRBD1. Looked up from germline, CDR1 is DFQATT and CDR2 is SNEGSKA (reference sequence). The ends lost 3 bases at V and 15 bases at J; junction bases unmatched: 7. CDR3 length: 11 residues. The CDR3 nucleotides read TGCAGTGCTAGGGCCAGGGACAGGCTGTTCTTC. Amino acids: CSARARDRLFF.

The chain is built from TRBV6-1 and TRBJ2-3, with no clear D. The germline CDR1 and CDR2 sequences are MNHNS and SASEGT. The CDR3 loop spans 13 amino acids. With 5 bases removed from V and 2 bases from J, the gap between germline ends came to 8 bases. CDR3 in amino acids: CASSWASTDTQYF. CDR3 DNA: TGTGCCAGCAGTTGGGCCTCCACAGATACGCAGTATTTT.

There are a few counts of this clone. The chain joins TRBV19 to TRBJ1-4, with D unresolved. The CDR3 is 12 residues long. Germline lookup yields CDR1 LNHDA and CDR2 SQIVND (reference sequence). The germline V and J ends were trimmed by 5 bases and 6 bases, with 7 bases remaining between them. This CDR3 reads CASSPRDEKLFF. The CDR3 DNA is TGTGCCAGTAGTCCCCGGGATGAAAAACTGTTTTTT. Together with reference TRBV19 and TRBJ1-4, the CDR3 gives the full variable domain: DGGITQSPKYLFRKEGQNVTLSCEQNLNHDAMYWYRQDPGQGLRLIYYSQIVNDFQKGDIAEGYSVSREKKESFPLTVTSAQKNPTAFYLCASSPRDEKLFFGSGTQLSVL.

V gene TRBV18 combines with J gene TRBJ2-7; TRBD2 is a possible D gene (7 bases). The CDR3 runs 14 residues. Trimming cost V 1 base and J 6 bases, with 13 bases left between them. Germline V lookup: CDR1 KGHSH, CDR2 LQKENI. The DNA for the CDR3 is TGTGCCAGCTCACCACTTAGGGGGGGTGGCGAGCAGTACTTC. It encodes CASSPLRGGGEQYF. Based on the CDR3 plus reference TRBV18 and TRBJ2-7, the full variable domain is NAGVMQNPRHLVRRRGQEARLRCSPMKGHSHVYWYRQLPEEGLKFMVYLQKENIIDESGMPKERFSAEFPKEGPSILRIQQVVRGDSAAYFCASSPLRGGGEQYFGPGTRLTVT.

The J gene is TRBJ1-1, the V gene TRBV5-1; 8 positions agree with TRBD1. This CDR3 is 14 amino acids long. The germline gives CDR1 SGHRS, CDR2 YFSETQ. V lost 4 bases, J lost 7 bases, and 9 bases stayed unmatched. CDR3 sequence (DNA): TGCGCCAGCAGCCCGGGACAGGCGCTTGGTGAAGCTTTCTTT. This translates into CASSPGQALGEAFF.

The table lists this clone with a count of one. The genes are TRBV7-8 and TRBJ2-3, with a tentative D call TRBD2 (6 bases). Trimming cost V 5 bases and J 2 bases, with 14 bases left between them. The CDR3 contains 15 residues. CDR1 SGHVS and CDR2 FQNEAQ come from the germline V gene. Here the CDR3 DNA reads TGTGCCAGCAGCGGGCGCGGGGAGCTCACAGATACGCAGTATTTT. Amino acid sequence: CASSGRGELTDTQYF.

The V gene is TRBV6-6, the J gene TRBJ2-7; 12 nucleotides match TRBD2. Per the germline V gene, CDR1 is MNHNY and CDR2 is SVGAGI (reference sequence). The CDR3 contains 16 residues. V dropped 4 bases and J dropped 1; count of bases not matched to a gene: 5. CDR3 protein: CASSSGLAGPSYEQYF. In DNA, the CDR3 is TGTGCCAGCAGTTCTGGACTAGCGGGGCCTTCCTACGAGCAGTACTTC.

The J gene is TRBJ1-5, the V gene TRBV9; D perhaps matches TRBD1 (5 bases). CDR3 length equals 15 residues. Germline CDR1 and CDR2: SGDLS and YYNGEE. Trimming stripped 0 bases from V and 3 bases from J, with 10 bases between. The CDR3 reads CASSVGDSPNQPQHF. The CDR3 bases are TGTGCCAGCAGCGTAGGAGACAGTCCCAATCAGCCCCAGCATTTT.

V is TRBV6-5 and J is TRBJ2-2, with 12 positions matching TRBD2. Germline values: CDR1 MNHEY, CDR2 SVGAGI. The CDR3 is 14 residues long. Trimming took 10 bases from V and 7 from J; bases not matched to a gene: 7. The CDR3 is CATGLAGRGGELFF. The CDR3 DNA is TGTGCCACTGGACTAGCGGGGCGCGGCGGGGAGCTGTTTTTT.

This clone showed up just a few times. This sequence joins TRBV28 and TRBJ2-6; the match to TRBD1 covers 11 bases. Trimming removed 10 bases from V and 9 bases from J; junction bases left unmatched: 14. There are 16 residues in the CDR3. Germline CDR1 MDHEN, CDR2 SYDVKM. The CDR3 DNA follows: TGTGCCACCATCCCTGGGACAGGGGGACACCTCAACGTCCTGACTTTC. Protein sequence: CATIPGTGGHLNVLTF.

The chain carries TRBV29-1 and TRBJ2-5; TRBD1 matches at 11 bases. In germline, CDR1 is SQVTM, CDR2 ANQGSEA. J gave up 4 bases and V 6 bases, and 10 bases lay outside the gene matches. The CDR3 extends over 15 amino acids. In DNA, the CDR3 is TGCAGCGTCTCCGGGACAGGGGGGTGGGGAGAGACCCAGTACTTC. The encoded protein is CSVSGTGGWGETQYF.